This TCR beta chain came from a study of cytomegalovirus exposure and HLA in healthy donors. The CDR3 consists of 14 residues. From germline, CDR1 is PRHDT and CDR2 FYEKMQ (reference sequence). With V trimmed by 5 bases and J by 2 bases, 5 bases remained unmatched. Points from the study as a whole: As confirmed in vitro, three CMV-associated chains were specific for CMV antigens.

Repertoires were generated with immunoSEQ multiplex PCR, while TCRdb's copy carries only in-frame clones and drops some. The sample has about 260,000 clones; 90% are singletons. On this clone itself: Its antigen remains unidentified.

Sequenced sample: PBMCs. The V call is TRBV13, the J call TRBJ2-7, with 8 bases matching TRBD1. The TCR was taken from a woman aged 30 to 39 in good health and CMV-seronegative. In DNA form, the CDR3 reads TGTGCCAGCAGCACCAGGACAGGGACCTACGAGCAGTACTTC. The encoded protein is CASSTRTGTYEQYF.